The rows below give T cell receptor beta chains drawn from one sample of a study of cytomegalovirus exposure and HLA in healthy donors. Profiled with immunoSEQ multiplex PCR; TCRdb holds only in-frame clones, not every one. The repertoire has approximately 93,000 clones, about 79% of them found once; the top ten carry approximately 3.9%. The sample consisted of PBMCs. These receptors all stem from a man aged 45-65 years in good health and CMV-seronegative. Both conserved end residues are part of each CDR3. Some rows have no size entry. The others give once, few or many, or a class for an expanded clone.

CDR3 protein,V gene,J gene,clone size
CASSFRRLVVDTQYF,TRBV7-2,TRBJ2-3,-
CASSVADSTVGYTF,TRBV9,TRBJ1-2,-
CASMEETSYNEQFF,TRBV28,TRBJ2-1,few
CASRGGRQGSYEQYF,TRBV28,TRBJ2-7,-
CASSLDSLSEQYF,TRBV5-4,TRBJ2-7,-
CASSGTGGRNEKLFF,TRBV28,TRBJ1-4,-
CASSLREGETQYF,TRBV11-3,TRBJ2-5,-
CASSQDAGLRTDTQYF,TRBV14,TRBJ2-3,-
CASRRQNNSPLHF,TRBV27,TRBJ1-6,-
CASSLELADTYEQYF,TRBV11-2,TRBJ2-7,-
CASLNQGGGEQYF,TRBV28,TRBJ2-7,-
CASSLAGPGDQPQHF,TRBV7-8,TRBJ1-5,-
CASSVGGTHTEAFF,TRBV9,TRBJ1-1,-
CASSEGGLNYGYTF,TRBV6-1,TRBJ1-2,-
CASSVTSGSEQYF,TRBV9,TRBJ2-7,-
CASSLSWGDRVPYEQYF,TRBV27,TRBJ2-7,-
CASSVGVGLAGEEQFF,TRBV9,TRBJ2-1,-
CASTPTSGITYEQYF,TRBV6-5,TRBJ2-7,-
CASSLEVAGWGETQYF,TRBV5-1,TRBJ2-5,-
CASSEGRDRGYTF,TRBV2,TRBJ1-2,few
CASSLYRDRGHEQYF,TRBV11-2,TRBJ2-7,few
CASSRTETGGDEQYF,TRBV4-3,TRBJ2-7,-
CASVGLAATGELFF,TRBV2,TRBJ2-2,-
CASSLTSANTGELFF,TRBV28,TRBJ2-2,few
CASSLGGMGTEAFF,TRBV5-4,TRBJ1-1,-
CASSLRTGAAGNTIYF,TRBV7-9,TRBJ1-3,-
CASRPRNSNQPQHF,TRBV27,TRBJ1-5,-
CASSLASGTPAYEQYF,TRBV5-1,TRBJ2-7,-
CATSSMSSGSNEQFF,TRBV15,TRBJ2-1,-
CAISETVGTEAFF,TRBV10-3,TRBJ1-1,-
CASSEYQGTDTQYF,TRBV10-2,TRBJ2-3,few
CASSLALGDSQYF,TRBV11-1,TRBJ2-3,-
CASSPGGSPHNSPLHF,TRBV7-2,TRBJ1-6,-
CAWSDPGQGRGTEAFF,TRBV30,TRBJ1-1,once
CAIGGQAYEQYF,TRBV10-3,TRBJ2-7,-
CASSAGPHWADTQYF,TRBV27,TRBJ2-3,-
CASSPHGTGGEQYF,TRBV6-5,-,-
CASSLLGTYEQYF,TRBV7-9,TRBJ2-7,-
CASTQQTGSNEQFF,TRBV5-1,TRBJ2-1,-
CASSLGSSTDTQYF,TRBV11-3,TRBJ2-3,-
CASRTMGHRSGEQYF,TRBV28,TRBJ2-7,-
CASSLGDGYPF,TRBV6-1,TRBJ1-2,-
CASSNRGQGSGELFF,TRBV7-2,TRBJ2-2,-
CSVRLSGSPHEQFF,TRBV29-1,TRBJ2-1,-
CASSQVLAPVGGELFF,TRBV14,TRBJ2-2,-
CASSRGAGGLGGEQYF,TRBV7-6,TRBJ2-5,-
CASSVRPPGELFF,TRBV7-3,TRBJ2-2,medium-sized